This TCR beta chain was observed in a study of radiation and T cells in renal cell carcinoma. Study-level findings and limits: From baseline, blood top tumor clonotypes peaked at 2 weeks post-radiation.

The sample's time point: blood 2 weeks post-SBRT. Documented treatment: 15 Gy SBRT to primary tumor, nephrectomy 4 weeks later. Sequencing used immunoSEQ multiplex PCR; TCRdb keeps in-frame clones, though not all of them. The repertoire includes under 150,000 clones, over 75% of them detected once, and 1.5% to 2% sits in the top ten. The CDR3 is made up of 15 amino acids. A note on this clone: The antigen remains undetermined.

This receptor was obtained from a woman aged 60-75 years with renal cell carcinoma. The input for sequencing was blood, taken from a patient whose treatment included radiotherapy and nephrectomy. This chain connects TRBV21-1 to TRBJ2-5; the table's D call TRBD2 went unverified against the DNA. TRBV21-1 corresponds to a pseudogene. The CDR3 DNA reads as TGTGCCAGCAGAGCGGGGGGGCCTAAACAAGAGACCCAGTACTTC. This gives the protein CASRAGGPKQETQYF.